These 27 T cell receptor beta chains were sequenced from one sample in a study of T cell responses to AZD1222 COVID-19 vaccine. The table came from immunoSEQ multiplex PCR; TCRdb's copy has only in-frame clones and leaves some out. The table includes 26,000 or so clones, about nine tenths detected once. The specimen was peripheral blood, collected 28 days after the second AZD1222 dose. The source of these receptors is an adult who received the AZD1222 COVID-19 vaccine.

The chain combines TRBV2 with TRBJ1-2, with a possible D match to TRBD1 (6 bases). V lost 3 bases, J lost 7 bases, and 9 bases lay in between. Germline loops: CDR1 SNHLY, CDR2 FYNNEI. There are 12 residues in the CDR3. The DNA of the CDR3 is TGTGCCAGCAGTGATAGGACAGCTGGCTACACCTTC. It yields the protein CASSDRTAGYTF.

This chain joins TRBV7-9 and TRBJ1-2, with 9 bases aligning to TRBD1. The CDR3 is made up of 14 amino acids. V trimming: 3 bases; J trimming: 9 bases; junction bases outside the gene matches: 8. Germline CDR1 SEHNR, CDR2 FQNEAQ (reference sequence). The CDR3 region is CASSFTTGTGSYTF. As DNA, the CDR3 is TGTGCCAGCAGCTTCACCACCGGGACAGGGAGCTACACCTTC. The complete variable domain, with remaining parts taken from reference TRBV7-9 and TRBJ1-2, reads DTGVSQNPRHKITKRGQNVTFRCDPISEHNRLYWYRQTLGQGPEFLTYFQNEAQLEKSRLLSDRFSAERPKGSFSTLEIQRTEQGDSAMYLCASSFTTGTGSYTFGSGTRLTVV.

This chain connects TRBV5-1 to TRBJ2-7, with D possibly being TRBD1 (6 bases). V gave up 4 bases and J gave up 4 bases, with 21 bases separating them. The CDR3 loop spans 16 amino acids. CDR1 SGHRS and CDR2 YFSETQ come from the germline V gene. CDR3 loop: CASSPLLGERGYEQYF. The CDR3, as DNA: TGCGCCAGCAGCCCTCTTCTGGGGGAAAGGGGGTACGAGCAGTACTTC.

V is TRBV5-8 and J is TRBJ2-6; D uncertain. V was clipped by 10 bases and J by 0 bases, with 5 bases between them. Germline CDR1 is SGHTS and CDR2 is YDEGEE. The CDR3 is made up of 12 amino acids. CDR3 nucleotide sequence: TGTGCCCGCTACTCTGGGGCCAACGTCCTGACTTTC. Protein product: CARYSGANVLTF.

The chain has TRBV19 and TRBJ1-2; D gene uncertain. CDR1 and CDR2 from the germline V gene are LNHDA and SQIVND (reference sequence). The V gene lost 5 bases and the J gene lost 4 bases, with 17 bases spanning the gap. The CDR3 is 15 residues long. CDR3 DNA: TGTGCCAGTAGTCCCCCCCGCGGGCTGGGCTATGGCTACACCTTC. Protein: CASSPPRGLGYGYTF.

The count of this clone is one. The chain links TRBV3-1 (or the pseudogene TRBV3-2) to TRBJ2-2; a weak D match, TRBD2 (5 bases). The V gene's germline CDR1 is LGHDT and CDR2 YNNKEL (reference sequence). V lost 4 bases, J lost 1 base, and 16 bases lay in between. CDR3 size: 17 residues. CDR3 in DNA: TGTGCCAGCAGCCCTCCCGCGGGCTTGGGGAACACCGGGGAGCTGTTTTTT. Its protein is CASSPPAGLGNTGELFF.

The chain combines TRBV28 with TRBJ1-2, with 10 bases fitting TRBD1. CDR1 and CDR2 (germline): MDHEN, SYDVKM. This CDR3 region has 16 residues. V shed 6 bases, J shed 3 bases, and the junction held 10 bases outside the gene matches. The CDR3 protein is CASSSGGTGVYYGYTF. The CDR3 bases are TGTGCCAGCAGCTCAGGCGGGACAGGGGTATACTATGGCTACACCTTC.

This rearrangement joins TRBV11-3 to TRBJ2-7; possibly TRBD2 for D (5 bases). Germline lookup yields CDR1 SGHNT and CDR2 YENEEA. V lost 2 bases and J 4 bases, leaving 9 bases between the germline ends. The CDR3 loop spans 13 amino acids. CDR3 nucleotide sequence: TGTGCCAGCAGCTTAATGAGCGGTTACGAGCAGTACTTC. Translating it yields CASSLMSGYEQYF.

The chain recombines TRBV6-2 or TRBV6-3 with TRBJ2-7, with TRBD2 matching over 9 bases. Germline CDR1 MNHEY, CDR2 SVGEGT. J lost 2 bases, V lost 0 bases, and 2 bases had no gene match. The CDR3 runs to 15 residues. CDR3 DNA: TGTGCCAGCAGTTACTCGGCGGGAGGGCCCTACGAGCAGTACTTC. This gives the protein CASSYSAGGPYEQYF.

The rearrangement joins TRBV7-2 to TRBJ1-4; possible D gene TRBD1, 6 bases. This CDR3 is 15 amino acids long. Trimming removed 5 bases at V and 7 bases at J, with 17 bases between. CDR1 is SGHTA and CDR2 is FQGNSA in the germline V gene. CDR3 in amino acids: CASSGSPGGGEKLFF. In DNA, the CDR3 is TGTGCCAGCAGCGGAAGCCCGGGGGGCGGTGAAAAACTGTTTTTT. The entire variable domain, with the rest obtained from reference TRBV7-2 and TRBJ1-4, is as follows: GAGVSQSPSNKVTEKGKDVELRCDPISGHTALYWYRQSLGQGLEFLIYFQGNSAPDKSGLPSDRFSAERTGGSVSTLTIQRTQQEDSAVYLCASSGSPGGGEKLFFGSGTQLSVL.

The chain uses TRBV10-3 and TRBJ2-1; tentatively, D is TRBD2 (5 bases). Germline V gives CDR1 ENHRY, CDR2 SYGVKD. The V end was cut by 4 bases, the J end by 12 bases, with 13 bases between. The CDR3 covers 12 residues. The CDR3 here is CAISVFDGGQFF. DNA of the CDR3: TGTGCCATCAGTGTTTTTGACGGAGGGCAGTTCTTC.

CDR3 nucleotide sequence: TGTGCCAGCAGTTTTCGGGACAGCTATAACACCGGGGAGCTGTTTTTT. Translated: CASSFRDSYNTGELFF. The rearrangement joins TRBV28 to TRBJ2-2; TRBD1 agrees at 7 bases. Losses at the gene ends were 3 bases for V and 2 bases for J; bases not matched to a gene: 6. In germline, CDR1 is MDHEN, CDR2 SYDVKM. CDR3 length: 16 residues.

This clone has only a few counts. The V call is TRBV3-1 (or the pseudogene TRBV3-2), the J call TRBJ2-7; a weak D match, TRBD1 (5 bases). The CDR3 runs to 13 residues. V was pared by 7 bases and J by 3 bases, with 13 bases between. In germline, CDR1 is LGHDT, CDR2 YNNKEL (reference sequence). CDR3 amino acids: CASTGWQDYEQYF. In nucleotides, the CDR3 is TGTGCCAGCACAGGGTGGCAGGACTACGAGCAGTACTTC.

The chain has TRBV19 and TRBJ2-2, with TRBD1 matching 7 bases. The germline gives CDR1 LNHDA, CDR2 SQIVND (reference sequence). V dropped 8 bases and J dropped 3; count of bases not matched to a gene: 3. CDR3 length equals 13 residues. The CDR3 coding sequence is TGTGCCAGTTTACAGGGGTACACCGGGGAGCTGTTTTTT. This codes for CASLQGYTGELFF. The variable domain in full, with the rest retrieved from reference TRBV19 and TRBJ2-2, is DGGITQSPKYLFRKEGQNVTLSCEQNLNHDAMYWYRQDPGQGLRLIYYSQIVNDFQKGDIAEGYSVSREKKESFPLTVTSAQKNPTAFYLCASLQGYTGELFFGEGSRLTVL.

This clone was seen a single time. The chain combines TRBV9 with TRBJ2-7; possibly TRBD1 or TRBD2 for D (7 bases each). The CDR3 contains 15 residues. V was shortened by 4 bases and J by 0 bases, with 14 bases between the two germline ends. Looked up from germline, CDR1 is SGDLS and CDR2 is YYNGEE. As DNA, the CDR3 is TGTGCCAGCAGCAGGGGGCTAGCGGCCTCCTACGAGCAGTACTTC. It yields the protein CASSRGLAASYEQYF.

This chain joins TRBV2 and TRBJ1-1; 8 positions agree with TRBD1. CDR3 length: 15 amino acids. In germline, CDR1 is SNHLY, CDR2 FYNNEI. V lost 6 bases, J lost 7 bases, and 13 bases stayed unmatched. This CDR3 is CASRKQGADSDEAFF. The CDR3 nucleotides read TGTGCCAGCAGAAAGCAGGGGGCGGATTCGGATGAAGCTTTCTTT.

V and J are TRBV11-2 and TRBJ2-7; D is possibly TRBD1 or TRBD2 (5 bases each). Germline V gene data show CDR1 as SGHAT and CDR2 as FQNNGV. The V and J ends lost 5 bases and 0 bases respectively, with 17 bases between them. The CDR3 is 16 amino acids. The DNA of the CDR3 is TGTGCCAGCAGCCCCTACCTGGCAGGGAGCTCCTACGAGCAGTACTTC. Protein product: CASSPYLAGSSYEQYF.

The rearrangement joins TRBV29-1 to TRBJ1-2; D remains unclear. The germline V gene has CDR1 SQVTM and CDR2 ANQGSEA. With 6 bases removed from V and 8 bases from J, the gap between germline ends came to 13 bases. The CDR3 consists of 11 residues. CDR3 nucleotide sequence: TGCAGCGTACAGACCGGTGGCGGCTACACCTTC. Protein product: CSVQTGGGYTF.

The chain carries TRBV28 and TRBJ1-2; 8 nucleotides line up with TRBD1. The V segment lost 5 bases and the J segment 8 bases; nucleotides outside the gene matches: 7. Germline CDR1 MDHEN, CDR2 SYDVKM. This CDR3 is 13 amino acids long. CDR3 protein: CASSIRQGYGYTF. CDR3 DNA: TGTGCCAGCAGTATACGACAGGGGTACGGCTACACCTTC.

This chain uses TRBV5-1 with TRBJ1-6, with 7 bases matching TRBD1. The germline V gene has CDR1 SGHRS and CDR2 YFSETQ. CDR3 size: 14 residues. After removal of 0 bases from V and 8 bases from J, the junction contained 2 bases not matched to a gene. CDR3 sequence reads: CASSLGGGDSPLHF. CDR3 in DNA: TGCGCCAGCAGCTTGGGAGGGGGCGATTCACCCCTCCACTTT.

The V gene is TRBV29-1, the J gene TRBJ1-2; 7 bases map to TRBD1. The CDR3 spans 14 residues. Unmatched junction bases numbered 8, after V lost 6 bases and J lost 1 base. Germline V gene lookup returns CDR1 SQVTM and CDR2 ANQGSEA. CDR3 sequence (DNA): TGCAGCGTCCCGACAGGGAGACTTAACTATGGCTACACCTTC. This gives the protein CSVPTGRLNYGYTF.

The V and J genes are TRBV13 and TRBJ2-5; tentative D call: TRBD1 (6 bases). V lost 8 bases and J lost 4, with 14 bases in between. The CDR3 runs 13 residues. Germline V gene lookup returns CDR1 PRHDT and CDR2 FYEKMQ (reference sequence). The CDR3: CASRQGWAETQYF. The CDR3, as DNA: TGTGCCAGCCGGCAGGGGTGGGCAGAGACCCAGTACTTC.

The chain recombines TRBV28 with TRBJ1-5; D is unclear. Germline CDR1 and CDR2: MDHEN and SYDVKM. The CDR3 sequence is 14 residues long. The V end lost 2 bases, the J end lost 9 bases, and 14 bases lay between the germline ends. The CDR3 nucleotides read TGTGCCAGCAGTTTAGGGCAAGAAAACATGCCCCAGCATTTT. It codes for CASSLGQENMPQHF.

The chain combines TRBV5-1 with TRBJ1-1; D is unclear. Germline lookup yields CDR1 SGHRS and CDR2 YFSETQ. The germline V and J ends were trimmed by 4 bases and 2 bases, with 3 bases remaining between them. The CDR3 consists of 11 residues. CDR3 sequence (DNA): TGCGCCAGCAGCCTCAACACTGAAGCTTTCTTT. Translated: CASSLNTEAFF.

This chain links TRBV7-9 with TRBJ2-1, with D possibly TRBD2 on 5 matching bases. The CDR3 totals 14 residues. From germline, CDR1 is SEHNR and CDR2 FQNEAQ (reference sequence). V lost 4 bases, J lost 9 bases, and 16 bases lay in between. The CDR3, as DNA: TGTGCCAGCAGCTCTCCAGCGGCGGCTCCTGAGCAGTTCTTC. The encoded protein is CASSSPAAAPEQFF.

A few counts support this clone. V and J are TRBV5-1 and TRBJ1-1, with 11 bases matching TRBD1. Germline values: CDR1 SGHRS, CDR2 YFSETQ. V trimming: 2 bases; J trimming: 4 bases; junction bases outside the gene matches: 1. This CDR3 is built from 14 residues. The CDR3 spells CASSLGTGGTEAFF. The CDR3 bases are TGCGCCAGCAGCTTAGGGACAGGGGGCACTGAAGCTTTCTTT.

The table lists this clone with a few counts. The chain employs TRBV7-8 and TRBJ2-7; D unresolved. Germline V gene sequence: CDR1 SGHVS, CDR2 FQNEAQ. The V and J ends lost 4 bases and 2 bases respectively, with 12 bases between them. This CDR3 has 14 amino acids. Here the CDR3 reads CASSSHSGAYEQYF. The CDR3 DNA reads as TGTGCCAGCAGCTCCCACTCCGGAGCCTACGAGCAGTACTTC.